The T cell receptor beta chain under discussion was sequenced for a study of yellow fever vaccine responses in identical twins. General study findings and limits: Vaccine-induced T cell responses in twins were reportedly observed to appear partly convergent, partly personalized.

The CDR3 extends over 13 amino acids. Germline values: CDR1 LGHDT, CDR2 YNNKEL (reference sequence). The V end was cut by 3 bases, the J end by 5 bases, with 7 bases between. Points on this clonotype: The antigen is unknown.

Via MiXCR, TCRdb re-called the RT-PCR reads, giving one row per CDR3 protein. The table includes approximately 9,600 distinct CDR3 sequences, over 65% detected once. Sample: T cells from blood (PBMCs), unsorted or a sorted subset (not recorded which), taken before or after yellow fever vaccination (not recorded which). The TCR was taken from a woman aged 18-29 years who received the yellow fever vaccine. The chain is built from TRBV3-1 and TRBJ2-2; D uncertain. The CDR3 spells CASSQTRTGELFF. CDR3 sequence (DNA): TGTGCCAGCAGCCAGACACGTACCGGGGAGCTGTTTTTT.